This passage covers 12 T cell receptor beta chains from one sample sequenced in a study of blood T cell repertoires in COVID-19. The assay was immunoSEQ multiplex PCR, and TCRdb's table has in-frame clones only and misses some. Of around 330,000 clones detected, approximately 88% appear once; the ten largest clones hold around 10%. Sequences were obtained from PBMCs or T cells enriched from blood (not recorded which). These receptors were taken from a woman between 18 and 30 years old who had recovered from COVID-19.

The CDR3 DNA is TGTGCCACCAGCACCCAGGCGGGGGCCGGGGAGCTGTTTTTT. Translating gives CATSTQAGAGELFF. This chain links TRBV15 with TRBJ2-2; TRBD2 aligns across 7 bases. The CDR3 loop spans 14 amino acids. From germline, CDR1 is LNHNV and CDR2 YYDKDF (reference sequence). The V and J ends lost 4 bases and 6 bases, in that order; junction bases with no gene match: 5.

The rearrangement joins TRBV6-5 to TRBJ2-1; possibly TRBD1 for D (6 bases). CDR3 length: 15 residues. Trimming shortened V by 6 bases and J by 3 bases, and 15 bases separated the two germline ends. Germline V CDR1 and CDR2: MNHEY, SVGAGI. CDR3 amino acids: CASSPQGPHYNEQFF. CDR3 bases: TGTGCCAGCAGCCCCCAGGGGCCCCACTACAATGAGCAGTTCTTC.

This clone occurred once. The CDR3 DNA reads TGCAGCGTCTTTAGCAGGGGCGGGCAGGGGGGAAAAAAACTGTTTTTT. Its translation is CSVFSRGGQGGKKLFF. This rearrangement joins TRBV29-1 to TRBJ1-4; TRBD1 aligns across 7 bases. Trimming cost V 6 bases and J 9 bases; bases outside gene matches: 19. CDR3 length: 16 amino acids. The germline gives CDR1 SQVTM, CDR2 ANQGSEA.

The V and J genes are TRBV6-2 or TRBV6-3 and TRBJ2-1; D might be TRBD1 (6 bases). CDR3 size: 16 residues. V lost 2 bases and J 3 bases, leaving 14 bases between the germline ends. Germline V gives CDR1 MNHEY, CDR2 SVGEGT. In nucleotides, the CDR3 is TGTGCCAGCAGTTACAGACAGGTATTTGTCTACAATGAGCAGTTCTTC. Its protein product is CASSYRQVFVYNEQFF.

The gene calls are TRBV4-3 and TRBJ2-2, with unresolved D. The V and J ends lost 0 bases and 4 bases respectively, with 12 bases between them. This CDR3 has 16 residues. Germline V gene data show CDR1 as LGHNA and CDR2 as YSLEER. CDR3 residues: CASSQDIVRVTGELFF. For the CDR3, the DNA is TGCGCCAGCAGCCAAGACATTGTCCGCGTCACCGGGGAGCTGTTTTTT.

V and J are TRBV21-1 and TRBJ1-5; TRBD1, the table's D call, was not compared with the DNA. TRBV21-1 represents a pseudogene. The CDR3 runs to 19 residues. Here the CDR3 DNA reads TGTGCCAGCAGCAAAGCCCACCCTAACCAACAGGGGACAAAGAGGCCCCAGCATTTT. It yields the protein CASSKAHPNQQGTKRPQHF.

The chain has TRBV3-1 (or the pseudogene TRBV3-2) and TRBJ1-5, with D possibly matching TRBD1 (5 bases). V shed 4 bases and J shed 3 bases, with 16 bases lying between them. The germline V gene has CDR1 LGHDT and CDR2 YNNKEL (reference sequence). The CDR3 has 16 residues. DNA of the CDR3: TGTGCCAGCAGCCTGTATGTCAGGGTTGCCAATCAGCCCCAGCATTTT. Protein sequence: CASSLYVRVANQPQHF.

The V and J genes are TRBV9 and TRBJ2-1; D is unclear. Per the germline V gene, CDR1 is SGDLS and CDR2 is YYNGEE. Trimming left V 3 bases short and J 3 bases short, with 10 bases between. There are 14 residues in the CDR3. CDR3 loop: CASSGSASYNEQFF. The CDR3 coding sequence is TGTGCCAGCAGCGGAAGCGCGAGCTACAATGAGCAGTTCTTC.

The J gene is TRBJ1-5, the V gene TRBV7-8, with D unclear. Germline CDR1 is SGHVS and CDR2 is FQNEAQ. This CDR3 spans 15 amino acids. V was clipped by 0 bases and J by 3 bases, with 9 bases between them. The DNA for the CDR3 is TGTGCCAGCAGCTTAGCGAGGTTGCCCAATCAGCCCCAGCATTTT. As protein: CASSLARLPNQPQHF.

This clone was seen only once. Other DNA sequences of this sample code for an identical CDR3. The chain couples TRBV19 to TRBJ2-3; 10 bases line up with TRBD2. The trim removed 2 bases at V and 2 bases at J, leaving 1 base unmatched. The germline V gene encodes CDR1 LNHDA and CDR2 SQIVND (reference sequence). CDR3 size: 15 residues. The DNA of the CDR3 is TGTGCCAGTAGTATACTAGCGGGGGACACAGATACGCAGTATTTT. Protein product: CASSILAGDTDTQYF.

This clone came up a few times. V and J are TRBV30 and TRBJ1-1, with D tentatively TRBD1 (5 bases). Trimming shortened V by 8 bases and J by 1 base, and 14 bases separated the two germline ends. The CDR3 contains 13 residues. CDR1 and CDR2 (germline): GTSNPN, SVGIG (reference sequence). CDR3: CAGVGTGNTEAFF. The CDR3 DNA reads as TGTGCCGGGGTTGGGACTGGGAACACTGAAGCTTTCTTT.

The chain couples TRBV10-3 to TRBJ2-1; 9 bases map to TRBD2. The J segment lost 7 bases and the V segment lost 1 base, leaving 5 bases of the junction unmatched. The CDR3 extends over 15 amino acids. Germline loops: CDR1 ENHRY, CDR2 SYGVKD. CDR3 in amino acids: CAISEWREGRNEQFF. The CDR3 DNA sequence: TGTGCCATCAGTGAGTGGCGGGAGGGTCGGAATGAGCAGTTCTTC.